This T cell receptor (beta chain) was captured in a study of cytomegalovirus exposure and HLA in healthy donors (dated by TCRdb to the late 2010s). About the investigation overall: A later analysis indicated that the 130 or so validation repertoires were generated on the platform also employed for the 700 or so repertoires of the first cohort. The study aimed to test whether cataloging public T cell receptors could reveal signatures of past pathogen exposure. In addition to the first cohort of hundreds of subjects, a separate validation cohort of approximately 110 different subjects was used. To predict cytomegalovirus infection status, the study brought together high-throughput TCR immunosequencing, statistical association of individual TCRs with disease status, and machine learning.

The paper as a whole reports these results and caveats: In both the original and validation cohorts, the classifier was reported to diagnose cytomegalovirus status with high specificity and sensitivity. Most TCR sequences were seen in very few donors, while some public TCRs were found in many individuals. A later analysis found that TCRs clustered in the first cohort also tended to co-occur in the approximately 120 validation repertoires, with 90% to 95% of cluster scores above 0. In the study, about 150 TCR beta chains were listed as associated with cytomegalovirus. A later analysis lacked HLA typing for the validation cohort, so it scored co-occurrence in that cohort across all 120 or so repertoires. According to the authors, the approach could potentially be generalized to other disease states and immunological phenotypes. In vitro tests confirmed that a few of the cytomegalovirus-associated TCR beta chains recognize cytomegalovirus antigens.

Comments on this clone: Its cognate antigen has yet to be identified. Base qualities are not recorded, but no much larger clone differs from it by a single base.

The donors belonged to the validation cohort of about 130 subjects, which was separate from the roughly 700-subject first cohort. Looking up the germline V gene yields CDR1 SGDLS and CDR2 YYNGEE. Including the terminal cysteine and phenylalanine, the CDR3 comprises 15 residues. Of the read, only the CDR3 DNA is kept; its 45 bases are in frame from base 1. For this chain, trimming is 0 bases at the V end and 0 bases at the J end, and the number of junction bases without a gene match is 1. The method behind the library was the immunoSEQ multiplex PCR assay. Turning to the authors' computational methods: To diagnose cytomegalovirus status from the catalog of TCR beta chain sequences, a statistical classification framework was built. TCRdb obtained this table from immuneACCESS and retained in-frame rearrangements with V and J assigned. These tables miss some clones; where compared with another copy, unresolved V genes account for less than half of the shortfall, and the remainder is unexplained. That table furnishes V, J and clone size, whereas the DNA furnished D and trimming. Recorded for this sample are 260,000 or so clones; around 90% of them occurred a single time. The top ten clonotypes cover 3.1% of the sample.

The specimen sequenced was PBMCs. The TCR was taken from a woman younger than 45 in good health and CMV-seronegative. The sequence joins TRBV9 to TRBJ2-5, and TRBD2 aligns with 8 junction nucleotides. The DNA sequence is TGTGCCAGCAGCGTAGCTAGCGGGTACCAAGAGACCCAGTACTTC. The encoded protein is CASSVASGYQETQYF.